The entry below describes one TCR beta chain. This CDR3 has 14 residues. The V end lost 5 bases, the J end lost 3 bases, and 14 bases lay between the germline ends. From germline, CDR1 is SEHNR and CDR2 FQNEAQ (reference sequence). The source of the sample is a study of graft-versus-host responses after intestinal transplantation. Sequencing was performed with immunoSEQ multiplex PCR; in TCRdb, only in-frame clones are kept and a portion is missing. This sample has more than 20,000 clones, with less than 85% found just once. This TCR was sampled from a human patient who received an intestinal transplant, so some T cells may come from the graft donor. This chain uses TRBV7-9 with TRBJ2-7, with D possibly being TRBD2 (5 bases). The sequencing used PBMCs, collected approximately 29 days after intestinal transplant. CDR3 region: CASSGAGLHYEQYF. The CDR3 DNA is TGTGCCAGCAGCGGCGCGGGCCTTCACTACGAGCAGTACTTC.